A selection of T cell receptor beta chains follows, all from one sample in a study of T cells in Graves' hyperthyroidism and ophthalmopathy. TCRdb independently ran MiXCR on the multiplex PCR reads; one entry per CDR3 protein. Of about 200,000 distinct CDR3 sequences in the sample, approximately 16% were seen once. Sequencing used blood. The receptor source for this set is a woman aged 45-65 years with Graves' hyperthyroidism. Both conserved end residues are part of each CDR3. Each record gives: CDR3 DNA, CDR3 protein, D gene, V gene, clone size, J gene. A D gene is named only where the DNA matches it firmly. Expanded clones get a size class; other rows say once, few or many, or leave the size out.

DNA: TGTGCCAGCAGTTTTACAGGGGGTGAGCAGTTCTTC
CDR3: CASSFTGGEQFF
D: TRBD1
V: TRBV12-3/TRBV12-4
size: few
J: TRBJ2-1

DNA: TGTGCCACCAGAGGAGCCGGGACAGGCTCTAAAGCTTTCTTT
CDR3: CATRGAGTGSKAFF
D: TRBD1
V: TRBV15
size: many
J: TRBJ1-1

DNA: TGCGCCAGCAGTCCCGGGGTAGCGGGAGCCAATGAGCAGTTCTTC
CDR3: CASSPGVAGANEQFF
D: TRBD2
V: TRBV5-1
size: many
J: TRBJ2-1

DNA: TGTGCCAGCAGCCCCTCACCCGGAGTAGCGGGAGGTTACAATGAGCAGTTCTTC
CDR3: CASSPSPGVAGGYNEQFF
D: TRBD2
V: TRBV3-1
size: .
J: TRBJ2-1

DNA: TGTGCCAGCACCCCCCCGGGACAGACTACTTACAATTACGGGGAGCAGTACTTC
CDR3: CASTPPGQTTYNYGEQYF
D: TRBD1
V: TRBV28
size: many
J: TRBJ2-7

DNA: TGTGCCAGCCTAGCGCAGGGGCGAGGAGATACGCAGTATTTT
CDR3: CASLAQGRGDTQYF
D: .
V: TRBV6-1
size: many
J: TRBJ2-3

DNA: TGTGCCAGCTCATCGCACAGGGGTCAGCCCCAGCATTTT
CDR3: CASSSHRGQPQHF
D: TRBD1
V: TRBV18
size: .
J: TRBJ1-5

DNA: TGTGCCTGGAGTATTGGTTATGGCTACACCTTC
CDR3: CAWSIGYGYTF
D: .
V: TRBV30
size: .
J: TRBJ1-2

DNA: TGCAGTGCCCACGAGCCGACCGGGGGATTCACTGAAGCTTTCTTT
CDR3: CSAHEPTGGFTEAFF
D: .
V: TRBV20-1
size: many
J: TRBJ1-1

DNA: TGCAGTGCCCACACTAGCGGGAGTTCGTCCGACAGTGAGCAGTTCTTC
CDR3: CSAHTSGSSSDSEQFF
D: TRBD2
V: TRBV20-1
size: many
J: TRBJ2-1

DNA: TGTGCCAGCAGTGAGCGGCGACAGGGTGTGGAGACCCAGTACTTC
CDR3: CASSERRQGVETQYF
D: TRBD1
V: TRBV6-1
size: many
J: TRBJ2-5

DNA: TGCGCCAGCAGCTTGGCCGGCCAGGGCGAAAATGAAAAACTGTTTTTT
CDR3: CASSLAGQGENEKLFF
D: .
V: TRBV5-1
size: .
J: TRBJ1-4

DNA: TGTGCCAGCACTGACGGGGGGGGGCCTCGCGAGCAGTACTTC
CDR3: CASTDGGGPREQYF
D: TRBD2
V: TRBV2
size: .
J: TRBJ2-7

DNA: TGCGCCAGCATGGGGACAGCTGGCCACGAGCAGTACTTC
CDR3: CASMGTAGHEQYF
D: TRBD1
V: TRBV5-1
size: .
J: TRBJ2-7

DNA: TGCAGCGTTGAGTCTGGGACAGGGCGAGGCTATGGCTACACCTTC
CDR3: CSVESGTGRGYGYTF
D: TRBD1
V: TRBV29-1
size: many
J: TRBJ1-2

DNA: TGTGCCAGCAGTGAAGGGCGGGGCTCCTACAATGAGCAGTTCTTC
CDR3: CASSEGRGSYNEQFF
D: .
V: TRBV2
size: many
J: TRBJ2-1

DNA: TGTGCCTGCGGGACACTGATCAGCACAGATACGCAGTATTTT
CDR3: CACGTLISTDTQYF
D: .
V: TRBV19
size: many
J: TRBJ2-3

DNA: TGCAGTGCTAGTCGGGTGGGTAGCGGGGCGTTGAGCTCCTACAATGAGCAGTTCTTC
CDR3: CSASRVGSGALSSYNEQFF
D: TRBD2
V: TRBV20-1
size: few
J: TRBJ2-1

DNA: TGCAGTGCCCGCAGCCCCCGAAGCCCGGGACAGCGCTCCTACGAGCAGTACTTC
CDR3: CSARSPRSPGQRSYEQYF
D: TRBD1
V: TRBV20-1
size: .
J: TRBJ2-7

DNA: TGTGCCAGCAGCGTAGTTTCAGCCTCGGGCACAGATACGCAGTATTTT
CDR3: CASSVVSASGTDTQYF
D: .
V: TRBV9
size: .
J: TRBJ2-3

DNA: TGCGCCAGCAGCCCCTACGGGGAGGAGTGGCTAGACGAGCAGTACTTC
CDR3: CASSPYGEEWLDEQYF
D: .
V: TRBV5-1
size: many
J: TRBJ2-7

DNA: TGTGCCAGCAGTCACCCCCCCTGGACAGGGGGCACTGAAGCTTTCTTT
CDR3: CASSHPPWTGGTEAFF
D: TRBD1
V: TRBV27
size: .
J: TRBJ1-1

DNA: TGTGCCAGCAGACCCGCCGGGACAGGGGGCGCTGGAAACACCATATATTTT
CDR3: CASRPAGTGGAGNTIYF
D: TRBD1
V: TRBV28
size: many
J: TRBJ1-3

DNA: TGTGCCAGCAGCCCTACACGGGAGACCCAGTACTTC
CDR3: CASSPTRETQYF
D: .
V: TRBV3-1
size: many
J: TRBJ2-5

DNA: TGTGCCAGCTCACCCGATGGGGGGCCCTACTCCTACGAGCAGTACTTC
CDR3: CASSPDGGPYSYEQYF
D: .
V: TRBV18
size: .
J: TRBJ2-7

DNA: TGCGCCAGCAGGGATGGTAGCGGGAGGCGAGAGACCCAGTACTTC
CDR3: CASRDGSGRRETQYF
D: TRBD2
V: TRBV10-2
size: many
J: TRBJ2-5

DNA: TGTGCCAGCAGACGTACGGGAGTATCTGGAAACACCATATATTTT
CDR3: CASRRTGVSGNTIYF
D: .
V: TRBV28
size: many
J: TRBJ1-3

DNA: TGTGCCAGCAGTCCTAGTCGGGTGGAGGAAAAACTGTTTTTT
CDR3: CASSPSRVEEKLFF
D: .
V: TRBV6-1
size: few
J: TRBJ1-4

DNA: TGTGCCAGCAGCTCATGGGACGGTTCACCCCTCCACTTT
CDR3: CASSSWDGSPLHF
D: .
V: TRBV5-8
size: .
J: TRBJ1-6

DNA: TGCAGTGCTAGAACAGGGGGCGATACCTACGAGCAGTACTTC
CDR3: CSARTGGDTYEQYF
D: TRBD1
V: TRBV20-1
size: many
J: TRBJ2-7

DNA: TGTGCCTGGAGGGCTAGCGGAAACCAAGAGACCCAGTACTTC
CDR3: CAWRASGNQETQYF
D: TRBD2
V: TRBV30
size: many
J: TRBJ2-5

DNA: TGTGCCAGCACCAATCGGCGGTGGGGTGGCTACACCTTC
CDR3: CASTNRRWGGYTF
D: .
V: TRBV12-3/TRBV12-4
size: few
J: TRBJ1-2

DNA: TGTGCCAGCAGGGTACAGGGGGCGCATTATGGCTACACCTTC
CDR3: CASRVQGAHYGYTF
D: TRBD1
V: TRBV7-9
size: .
J: TRBJ1-2

DNA: TGTGCCAGCAGCGTAGACAGTGGGTTTATGAACACTGAAGCTTTCTTT
CDR3: CASSVDSGFMNTEAFF
D: .
V: TRBV9
size: .
J: TRBJ1-1

DNA: TGTGCCAGCAGCCGCATGGGACGGGGGAACACCGGGGAGCTGTTTTTT
CDR3: CASSRMGRGNTGELFF
D: .
V: TRBV7-2
size: few
J: TRBJ2-2

DNA: TGTGCCAGCAGCCCCCTGCAGCGCGCTGTTGAAGCTTTCTTT
CDR3: CASSPLQRAVEAFF
D: .
V: TRBV6-1
size: many
J: TRBJ1-1

DNA: TGCGCCAGCAGCCCTGGCGTCAGGGGAGGGCAAGAGACCCAGTACTTC
CDR3: CASSPGVRGGQETQYF
D: .
V: TRBV5-1
size: .
J: TRBJ2-5

DNA: TGTGCCAGCAGCTTCTCCTATGAAAAACTGTTTTTT
CDR3: CASSFSYEKLFF
D: .
V: TRBV5-6
size: .
J: TRBJ1-4

DNA: TGTGCCAGCACCCCTAGTATTTTTCTCGACGAGCAGTACTTC
CDR3: CASTPSIFLDEQYF
D: .
V: TRBV14
size: .
J: TRBJ2-7

DNA: TGTGCCAGCAGGCAAAGGGAGGCAAGCTCCTACAATGAGCAGTTCTTC
CDR3: CASRQREASSYNEQFF
D: .
V: TRBV11-3
size: many
J: TRBJ2-1